This T cell receptor beta chain was captured by sequencing in a study of blood T cell repertoires in COVID-19 (dated by TCRdb to 2019 to 2021). With respect to the entire study: Samples covering the acute and convalescent phases of COVID-19 were provided by collaborators in the United States, Italy and Spain. Where HLA class I and class II types were available, the types were taken from metadata supplied by the sample provider, not from assay-based typing. The repertoires were released in a freely available public database intended as a resource for research on the immune response to SARS-CoV-2. A de-identified subject ID, COVID-19 status, age in years and sex were almost always included in the sample metadata. The prospective study material was composed of cDNA or gDNA derived from T cells, B-cell-depleted T cells, or PBMCs. The samples were drawn from the first 160 participants of the ongoing ImmuneRACE study and from 1,254 subjects provided by 6 global collaborators. The dataset comprised deeply sampled blood TCRbeta repertoires from subjects exposed to, actively infected with, or recovered from COVID-19.

Reading from cysteine to phenylalanine, the CDR3 counts 16 amino acids. This entry keeps only the CDR3 DNA: 48 bases, framed from base 1. CDR1 LNHDA and CDR2 SQIVND are derived from the germline V gene (reference sequence). Trimming accounts for 9 bases at V and 2 bases at J, while the number of junction bases matched to no gene is 15. The immunoSEQ Assay, a bias-controlled multiplex PCR, was used to amplify TCRbeta CDR3 regions from genomic DNA. In the source study's methods: Within the assay, amplification of reference gene primers was used to estimate how many nucleated cells each sample contained. To quantify the absolute abundance of each unique TCRbeta CDR3 rearrangement, sequence reads were collapsed and filtered. Productive Simpson clonality was computed per sample as the square root of Simpson's diversity index over productive rearrangements. TCRdb took over this immuneACCESS table, retaining in-frame rearrangements with V and J assigned. Such tables are incomplete; in checked studies, under half of the missing clones stem from an unresolved V gene, and the remainder is unexplained. Clonal size and the V and J genes are those of that table, whereas D and trimming came from the DNA. The sample yields some 130,000 clones; approximately 74% were counted once. The ten largest clones capture around 2% of the sample.

The paper as a whole reports these results and caveats: Clinical and demographic metadata were provided uncurated, with the amount varying by source and participant.

Concerning this clone: The specificity of this receptor is unknown. Base qualities are not at hand, and no much larger clone is one base apart.

Whole blood was collected in K2EDTA tubes by collaborating institutions according to the institutions' own protocols. For TCRbeta analysis, collaborator samples were shipped as frozen whole blood, as isolated PBMCs, or as DNA extracted from either sample type. The sequence links TRBV19 to TRBJ2-7; TRBD1 matches 8 bases in the middle. This TCR derives from a woman between 70 and 85 years old with acute or convalescent COVID-19. The sequenced sample consisted of peripheral blood. The nucleotide sequence is TGTGCCAGAGCACCCGGACAGGGTCGAACCCCCTACGAGCAGTACTTC. It encodes CARAPGQGRTPYEQYF.